This T cell receptor beta chain was sequenced in a study of blood T cell repertoires in COVID-19. Turning to the study itself: Researchers got acute and convalescent COVID-19 samples from the United States, Italy and Spain. T cells, B-cell-depleted T cells, or PBMCs supplied cDNA or gDNA.

Original data processing: From reference gene primer amplification, estimates of nucleated cell counts were derived. The assay was immunoSEQ multiplex PCR, and TCRdb's table has in-frame clones only and misses some. That table is the source of V, J and clone size, and D and trimming were worked out from the DNA. This sample carries 250,000 to 300,000 clones, roughly nine tenths of them seen once, and the ten largest clones take about 2.2%. Trimming removed 5 bases from V and 0 bases from J; junction bases left unmatched: 12. Germline-derived CDR1 and CDR2 are SGHVS and FQNEAQ. The CDR3 is 18 residues long.

The chain employs TRBV7-8 and TRBJ1-5, with 8 bases aligning to TRBD1. Sequencing used peripheral blood. This TCR derives from a woman in her 50s who had recovered from COVID-19. CDR3 region: CASSDYERQGYSNQPQHF. The CDR3 DNA reads as TGTGCCAGCAGCGACTACGAAAGACAGGGGTATAGCAATCAGCCCCAGCATTTT.